Presented here are 19 T cell receptor beta chains from one specimen sequenced in a study of blood T cell repertoires in COVID-19. Profiling relied on immunoSEQ multiplex PCR, and the TCRdb table lists in-frame clones only, not all of them. In the table there are under 75,000 clones, 80% to 90% of which are singletons. Sample: peripheral blood. These receptors were obtained from a man older than 75 with acute or convalescent COVID-19.

CDR3 loop: CASSYAGTGGFQPQHF. DNA of the CDR3: TGTGCCAGCAGTTACGCAGGTACAGGGGGCTTTCAGCCCCAGCATTTT. The rearrangement links TRBV6-2 or TRBV6-3 to TRBJ1-5; 9 bases line up with TRBD1. Per germline, CDR1 MNHEY and CDR2 SVGEGT. V dropped 2 bases and J dropped 6; count of bases not matched to a gene: 8. The CDR3 spans 16 residues.

The chain employs TRBV18 and TRBJ1-5, with TRBD1 as a possible D gene (6 bases). With 3 bases removed from V and 4 bases from J, the gap between germline ends came to 7 bases. The germline V gene encodes CDR1 KGHSH and CDR2 LQKENI. The length of the CDR3 is 13 residues. In DNA form, the CDR3 reads TGTGCCAGCTCACCCCAGGGGAATCAGCCCCAGCATTTT. It specifies CASSPQGNQPQHF.

The chain links TRBV3-1 (or the pseudogene TRBV3-2) to TRBJ2-5; tentative D call: TRBD2 (5 bases). Germline loops: CDR1 LGHDT, CDR2 YNNKEL (reference sequence). V was cut by 3 bases and J by 2 bases, with 10 bases left in between. The CDR3 runs to 14 residues. The CDR3 region has the DNA TGTGCCAGCAGCCACCGGACTTTTCAAGAGACCCAGTACTTC. Translated: CASSHRTFQETQYF.

The CDR3 DNA reads TGTGCCAGCAGCCCGACTAGCGCCATGGGCAATGAGCAGTTCTTC. Residues: CASSPTSAMGNEQFF. V usage is TRBV5-4 and J usage is TRBJ2-1; 8 bases match TRBD2. After removal of 4 bases from V and 6 bases from J, the junction contained 9 bases not matched to a gene. Per germline, CDR1 SGHNT and CDR2 YYREEE (reference sequence). This CDR3 has 15 residues.

The V gene is TRBV2, the J gene TRBJ1-5, with D possibly TRBD1 on 5 matching bases. Deletions cut 6 bases from V and 8 bases from J, with 14 bases between. The CDR3 has 13 amino acids. Germline V gives CDR1 SNHLY, CDR2 FYNNEI. Here the CDR3 reads CASRGTRGEPQHF. Written as DNA, the CDR3 is TGTGCCAGCAGGGGGACCCGGGGGGAGCCCCAGCATTTT.

Here the CDR3 reads CAISAGSGNEKLFF. CDR3 DNA: TGTGCCATCTCAGCGGGGAGCGGTAATGAAAAACTGTTTTTT. J is TRBJ1-4 and V is TRBV2; D is unclear. The CDR3 contains 14 residues. From germline, CDR1 is SNHLY and CDR2 FYNNEI. V was cut by 10 bases and J by 4 bases, with 16 bases left in between. Together with reference TRBV2 and TRBJ1-4, the CDR3 gives the full variable domain: EPEVTQTPSHQVTQMGQEVILRCVPISNHLYFYWYRQILGQKVEFLVSFYNNEISEKSEIFDDQFSVERPDGSNFTLKIRSTKLEDSAMYFCAISAGSGNEKLFFGSGTQLSVL.

The chain couples TRBV2 to TRBJ1-2; 8 bases align to TRBD1. The ends lost 4 bases at V and 5 bases at J; junction bases unmatched: 6. The CDR3 is 14 amino acids. Per germline, CDR1 SNHLY and CDR2 FYNNEI. The CDR3 reads CASSVPGGWYGYTF. CDR3 DNA sequence: TGTGCCAGCAGTGTGCCAGGGGGCTGGTATGGCTACACCTTC.

This clone was detected only once. The rearrangement joins TRBV4-1 to TRBJ2-1; TRBD1 agrees at 9 bases. Trimming took 2 bases from V and 7 from J; bases not matched to a gene: 12. CDR3 length: 17 residues. CDR1 and CDR2 (germline): MGHRA, YSYEKL. Here the CDR3 reads CASSQKTPRTGENEQFF. The CDR3 region has the DNA TGCGCCAGCAGCCAAAAAACCCCCCGGACAGGGGAAAATGAGCAGTTCTTC.

This chain links TRBV19 with TRBJ1-2; tentative D call: TRBD1 (5 bases). The V end lost 7 bases, the J end lost 5 bases, and 20 bases lay between the germline ends. From germline, CDR1 is LNHDA and CDR2 SQIVND (reference sequence). There are 15 residues in the CDR3. CDR3 in DNA: TGTGCCAGTACCACTCCTTGGCAGGGAGGGTATGGCTACACCTTC. It is translated as CASTTPWQGGYGYTF.

The chain couples TRBV5-4 to TRBJ2-7, with TRBD1 identical over 9 bases. The V gene end was trimmed by 3 bases and the J gene end by 0 bases; junction bases not matched to a gene: 4. CDR3 length: 15 residues. Germline lookup yields CDR1 SGHNT and CDR2 YYREEE (reference sequence). The CDR3, as DNA: TGTGCCAGCAGCTCGCTACAGGGGGCCTCCTACGAGCAGTACTTC. Translated: CASSSLQGASYEQYF.

V and J are TRBV7-6 and TRBJ2-3; 12 bases line up with TRBD2. CDR3 length: 16 residues. Germline CDR1 and CDR2: SGHVS and FNYEAQ. J lost 6 bases, V lost 1 base, and 5 bases had no gene match. As DNA, the CDR3 is TGTGCCAGCAGCTTAGGACTAGCGGGAGTAGGGGATACGCAGTATTTT. It yields the protein CASSLGLAGVGDTQYF.

This clone was seen only once. The J gene is TRBJ1-2, the V gene TRBV6-5; D not resolved. Germline V gene lookup returns CDR1 MNHEY and CDR2 SVGAGI. V dropped 8 bases and J dropped 3 bases, with 10 bases sitting between them. The CDR3 contains 12 residues. CDR3 protein: CASSNNYYGYTF. CDR3 nucleotide sequence: TGTGCCAGCTCTAATAATTACTATGGCTACACCTTC.

V is TRBV6-5 and J is TRBJ2-5; 9 bases line up with TRBD1. Trimming at V came to 4 bases and at J to 5 bases, leaving 5 bases not matched to a gene. This CDR3 contains 14 residues. Germline loops: CDR1 MNHEY, CDR2 SVGAGI. The CDR3 reads CASSFAGTGETQYF. CDR3 coding DNA: TGTGCCAGCAGTTTTGCCGGGACAGGGGAGACCCAGTACTTC.

The chain uses TRBV21-1 and TRBJ1-1; the D call of TRBD1 is as the table states it, not checked on the DNA. TRBV21-1 is annotated as a pseudogene. This CDR3 has 20 amino acids. CDR3 residues: CASNKGGEQGHFSMNTEAFF. CDR3 DNA: TGTGCCAGCAACAAAGGGGGCGAACAGGGCCATTTTTCCATGAACACTGAAGCTTTCTTT.

The sample holds one count of this clone. The chain couples TRBV6-2 or TRBV6-3 to TRBJ2-4; 13 bases fit TRBD2. Germline CDR1 is MNHEY and CDR2 is SVGEGT. The CDR3 totals 13 residues. V dropped 4 bases and J dropped 15; count of bases not matched to a gene: 6. The CDR3 region is CASSWTSGSYRYF. The CDR3, as DNA: TGTGCCAGCAGTTGGACTAGCGGGAGCTATCGGTACTTC.

The rearrangement links TRBV4-2 to TRBJ2-2; no clear D gene. The CDR3 has 14 amino acids. Trimming cost V 0 bases and J 7 bases, with 9 bases left between them. Germline CDR1 LGHNA, CDR2 YNFKEQ. Written as DNA, the CDR3 is TGTGCCAGCAGCCAAGAAGTGAGGAGCGGGGAGCTGTTTTTT. This translates into CASSQEVRSGELFF.

This clone has only one observation. The chain combines TRBV28 with TRBJ1-1; the match to TRBD1 covers 8 bases. The CDR3 contains 14 residues. Germline trimming cut 4 bases from V and 0 bases from J; bases unmatched to any gene: 1. Germline assignment: CDR1 MDHEN and CDR2 SYDVKM. The CDR3 spells CASSWDRLNTEAFF. CDR3 bases: TGTGCCAGCAGTTGGGACAGGTTGAACACTGAAGCTTTCTTT. The full variable domain, completed using reference TRBV28 and TRBJ1-1, is DVKVTQSSRYLVKRTGEKVFLECVQDMDHENMFWYRQDPGLGLRLIYFSYDVKMKEKGDIPEGYSVSREKKERFSLILESASTNQTSMYLCASSWDRLNTEAFFGQGTRLTVV.

The chain has TRBV6-1 and TRBJ1-1; TRBD1 is a possible D gene (5 bases). The CDR3 spans 14 residues. Germline V lookup: CDR1 MNHNS, CDR2 SASEGT. V lost 3 bases and J 1 base, leaving 9 bases between the germline ends. CDR3 coding DNA: TGTGCCAGCAGTGATTGGCAGGGGAACACTGAAGCTTTCTTT. Its protein product is CASSDWQGNTEAFF.

This rearrangement joins TRBV28 to TRBJ2-7, with 7 bases matching TRBD1. Trimming took 9 bases from V and 9 from J; bases not matched to a gene: 11. Germline CDR1 and CDR2: MDHEN and SYDVKM. The CDR3 runs 12 residues. The CDR3 loop is CASTGATHRQYF. CDR3 DNA sequence: TGTGCCAGTACAGGGGCGACCCACCGGCAGTACTTC.